The 25 T cell receptor beta chains presented below share a single source sample, sequenced in a study of cytomegalovirus exposure and HLA in healthy donors. Both 60 Vbeta primers and 13 Jbeta primers went into the PCR. Assay: immunoSEQ multiplex PCR; the TCRdb copy retains only in-frame clones and omits some. Here the sample spans 150,000 or so clones, roughly 72% being singletons. The material sequenced was PBMCs. These receptors were taken from a man aged 25-45 years in good health and CMV-seronegative.

The rearrangement uses TRBV28 and TRBJ1-1; the D gene is possibly TRBD1 (6 bases). Trimming pared 5 bases from V and 1 base from J, leaving 17 bases between. This CDR3 has 16 amino acids. CDR1 and CDR2 from the germline V gene are MDHEN and SYDVKM. CDR3 nucleotides: TGTGCCAGCAGTATCGGACCGGGACAAGCGAACACTGAAGCTTTCTTT. The encoded protein is CASSIGPGQANTEAFF.

The chain is built from TRBV19 and TRBJ2-5, with a tentative D call TRBD2 (5 bases). CDR1 is LNHDA, CDR2 SQIVND, per germline (reference sequence). This CDR3 has 15 residues. The germline V and J ends were trimmed by 3 bases and 1 base, with 12 bases remaining between them. The CDR3 spells CASSIGPRGQETQYF. CDR3 in DNA: TGTGCCAGTAGTATCGGCCCCCGGGGCCAAGAGACCCAGTACTTC.

The rearrangement uses TRBV30 and TRBJ1-6; TRBD1 matches at 8 bases. CDR3 length: 13 residues. Germline V gene data show CDR1 as GTSNPN and CDR2 as SVGIG (reference sequence). After removal of 1 base from V and 10 bases from J, the junction contained 3 bases not matched to a gene. CDR3 sequence (DNA): TGTGCCTGGAGTGGACAGGGGAGATCACCCCTCCACTTT. This codes for CAWSGQGRSPLHF.

This rearrangement joins TRBV19 to TRBJ2-3; D remains ambiguous. The CDR3 covers 14 residues. Germline V gene sequence: CDR1 LNHDA, CDR2 SQIVND (reference sequence). V was clipped by 3 bases and J by 0 bases, with 7 bases between them. The DNA for the CDR3 is TGTGCCAGTAGTATGGTACAAAGCACAGATACGCAGTATTTT. Its translation is CASSMVQSTDTQYF.

The V call is TRBV5-1, the J call TRBJ2-3; D possibly corresponds to TRBD1 (6 bases). The germline CDR1 and CDR2 sequences are SGHRS and YFSETQ. Trimming took off 0 bases at V and 2 bases at J, with 13 bases between the two ends. The CDR3 spans 16 residues. CDR3 bases: TGCGCCAGCAGCTTGGCGCCAGGGGTGGCCACAGATACGCAGTATTTT. Residues: CASSLAPGVATDTQYF.

This sequence joins TRBV6-6 and TRBJ2-4; D unclear. Germline V lookup: CDR1 MNHNY, CDR2 SVGAGI (reference sequence). CDR3 length: 13 amino acids. V lost 6 bases and J lost 9, with 15 bases in between. CDR3 DNA: TGTGCCAGCAGCCCTATGGGCGAACGCATTCAGTACTTC. As protein: CASSPMGERIQYF.

This clone was detected only a few times. Other DNA sequences in this specimen translate into the identical CDR3. This chain connects TRBV5-4 to TRBJ1-2, with D perhaps TRBD1 (6 bases). Per the germline V gene, CDR1 is SGHNT and CDR2 is YYREEE (reference sequence). V lost 2 bases and J lost 8, with 19 bases in between. This CDR3 has 15 amino acids. The CDR3, as DNA: TGTGCCAGCAGCTTAGACCGCGGAAGGGGGGGAGGCTACACCTTC. It yields the protein CASSLDRGRGGGYTF.

V usage is TRBV18 and J usage is TRBJ2-2, with D uncertain. CDR1 is KGHSH and CDR2 is LQKENI in the germline V gene. This CDR3 is 11 amino acids long. With 8 bases removed from V and 5 bases from J, the gap between germline ends came to 6 bases. CDR3 protein: CASHATGELFF. Written as DNA, the CDR3 is TGTGCCAGCCACGCGACCGGGGAGCTGTTTTTT.

This CDR3 is CAWHHTTENYGYTF. For the CDR3, the DNA is TGTGCCTGGCACCATACGACAGAGAACTATGGCTACACCTTC. The rearrangement links TRBV30 to TRBJ1-2, with D perhaps TRBD1 (5 bases). Germline V gives CDR1 GTSNPN, CDR2 SVGIG (reference sequence). The CDR3 sequence is 14 residues long. The V end was cut by 5 bases, the J end by 2 bases, with 15 bases between.

This clone appeared a few times. The V call is TRBV6-6, the J call TRBJ1-1; D is uncertain. The CDR3 covers 14 residues. V gave up 5 bases and J gave up 6 bases, with 16 bases separating them. Germline CDR1 MNHNY, CDR2 SVGAGI (reference sequence). CDR3 region: CASSTDYTSAEAFF. The CDR3 nucleotides are TGTGCCAGCAGTACAGACTATACGTCAGCTGAAGCTTTCTTT.

V is TRBV27 and J is TRBJ1-5; TRBD1 is a possible D gene (5 bases). The germline V and J ends were trimmed by 3 bases and 2 bases, with 17 bases remaining between them. The CDR3 runs 17 residues. Germline V CDR1 and CDR2: MNHEY, SMNVEV (reference sequence). CDR3 coding DNA: TGTGCCAGCAGTTTGAGACGGGGGAGCGAGGGCAATCAGCCCCAGCATTTT. This gives the protein CASSLRRGSEGNQPQHF.

This clone was recorded a few times. For the CDR3, the DNA is TGCGCCAGCAGCCCGGGACTGGTTTCCTACGAGCAGTACTTC. It translates to CASSPGLVSYEQYF. This sequence joins TRBV5-1 and TRBJ2-7; D might be TRBD2 (6 bases). Germline V gives CDR1 SGHRS, CDR2 YFSETQ. Trimming cost V 4 bases and J 1 base, with 12 bases left between them. This CDR3 contains 14 residues.

This sequence joins TRBV6-1 and TRBJ2-2, with TRBD1 identical over 7 bases. J was trimmed by 6 bases and V by 11 bases; bases with no gene match: 12. The CDR3 sequence is 14 residues long. The germline V gene encodes CDR1 MNHNS and CDR2 SASEGT. The CDR3 protein is CAGVQGYEAGELFF. In DNA form, the CDR3 reads TGTGCCGGAGTACAGGGGTATGAGGCCGGGGAGCTGTTTTTT.

The chain carries TRBV11-2 and TRBJ2-3, with 11 bases lining up with TRBD2. The V segment lost 1 base and the J segment 0 bases; nucleotides outside the gene matches: 3. In germline, CDR1 is SGHAT, CDR2 FQNNGV. CDR3 length: 17 residues. The CDR3 spells CASSLVLAGGSTDTQYF. CDR3 DNA sequence: TGTGCCAGCAGCTTAGTGCTAGCGGGGGGTAGCACAGATACGCAGTATTTT.

The rearrangement joins TRBV29-1 to TRBJ1-4; possibly TRBD1 for D (6 bases). The germline gives CDR1 SQVTM, CDR2 ANQGSEA. This CDR3 comprises 14 residues. Trimming stripped 3 bases from V and 7 bases from J, with 15 bases between. CDR3 protein: CSVDIGQSGEKLFF. CDR3 DNA: TGCAGCGTTGATATCGGACAGAGTGGTGAAAAACTGTTTTTT.

This clone was seen just once. This chain joins TRBV14 and TRBJ2-7, with 14 bases aligning to TRBD2. J lost 0 bases, V lost 3 bases, and 1 base had no gene match. This CDR3 is 16 amino acids long. Germline V CDR1 and CDR2: SGHDN, FVKESK. CDR3 in amino acids: CASSQGTSGSSYEQYF. CDR3 DNA: TGTGCCAGCAGCCAGGGGACTAGCGGGAGCTCCTACGAGCAGTACTTC. The complete variable domain, with remaining parts taken from reference TRBV14 and TRBJ2-7, reads EAGVTQFPSHSVIEKGQTVTLRCDPISGHDNLYWYRRVMGKEIKFLLHFVKESKQDESGMPNNRFLAERTGGTYSTLKVQPAELEDSGVYFCASSQGTSGSSYEQYFGPGTRLTVT.

A few counts support this clone. V gene TRBV9 combines with J gene TRBJ2-6; D unresolved. The CDR3 runs 16 residues. Trimming stripped 3 bases from V and 2 bases from J, with 12 bases between. The V gene's germline CDR1 is SGDLS and CDR2 YYNGEE. In nucleotides, the CDR3 is TGTGCCAGCAGCGCGGATGGGCCAACTGGGGCCAACGTCCTGACTTTC. Its protein product is CASSADGPTGANVLTF.

Remarks on this clone: The junction does not match germline at one end; this may be a read error. This same CDR3 is encoded by further DNA sequences in the sample. This sequence joins TRBV7-2 and TRBJ2-3, with 8 positions matching TRBD1. The CDR3 covers 15 residues. Germline values: CDR1 SGHTA, CDR2 FQGNSA. In DNA, the CDR3 is TGCGCCAGCAGCTTAGCGGACAGGGGCACAGATACGCAGTATTTT. It translates to CASSLADRGTDTQYF.

V is TRBV4-3 and J is TRBJ1-3, with D tentatively TRBD1 (6 bases). This CDR3 spans 18 amino acids. V dropped 0 bases and J dropped 6 bases, with 21 bases sitting between them. Germline values: CDR1 LGHNA, CDR2 YSLEER. CDR3 in amino acids: CASSQDRDNFSPLNTIYF. DNA of the CDR3: TGCGCCAGCAGCCAAGATCGGGACAACTTTTCTCCGCTAAACACCATATATTTT.

The rearrangement joins TRBV30 to TRBJ1-6; D is perhaps TRBD1 (5 bases). The CDR3 loop spans 13 amino acids. The V gene's germline CDR1 is GTSNPN and CDR2 SVGIG (reference sequence). The ends were cut back, 2 bases at V and 6 bases at J, with 8 bases in the middle. The CDR3 DNA reads TGTGCCTGGAGTACAGGTAGTAATTCACCCCTCCACTTT. It specifies CAWSTGSNSPLHF.

The chain links TRBV2 to TRBJ2-7, with D unresolved. V was shortened by 10 bases and J by 0 bases, with 16 bases between the two germline ends. The CDR3 extends over 14 amino acids. The V gene's germline CDR1 is SNHLY and CDR2 FYNNEI. The CDR3 DNA is TGTGCCACCGCGGCCAGACCCGACTCCTACGAGCAGTACTTC. It is translated as CATAARPDSYEQYF. Using reference TRBV2 and TRBJ2-7 for the parts outside the CDR3, the full variable domain is EPEVTQTPSHQVTQMGQEVILRCVPISNHLYFYWYRQILGQKVEFLVSFYNNEISEKSEIFDDQFSVERPDGSNFTLKIRSTKLEDSAMYFCATAARPDSYEQYFGPGTRLTVT.

In its sample, this clone was seen a few times. V usage is TRBV6-6 and J usage is TRBJ1-1, with 11 positions matching TRBD1. Losses at the gene ends were 2 bases for V and 6 bases for J; bases not matched to a gene: 8. This CDR3 comprises 16 residues. Per germline, CDR1 MNHNY and CDR2 SVGAGI (reference sequence). The CDR3 protein is CASSYKLGTGGSEAFF. The CDR3 DNA reads as TGTGCCAGCAGTTACAAGCTCGGGACAGGGGGTTCTGAAGCTTTCTTT.

CDR3 sequence (DNA): TGTGCCAGCAGCTTATCACCGGGTCATAGCTCCTACGAGCAGTACTTC. It specifies CASSLSPGHSSYEQYF. This rearrangement joins TRBV7-9 to TRBJ2-7; D gene ambiguous. This CDR3 contains 16 residues. The V gene lost 2 bases and the J gene lost 0 bases, with 14 bases spanning the gap. CDR1 and CDR2 from the germline V gene are SEHNR and FQNEAQ (reference sequence).

The chain carries TRBV30 and TRBJ2-1, with D hard to call. V lost 1 base and J lost 0, with 4 bases in between. Germline loops: CDR1 GTSNPN, CDR2 SVGIG (reference sequence). This CDR3 spans 13 amino acids. CDR3 protein: CAWSGSSYNEQFF. The CDR3 DNA reads TGTGCCTGGAGTGGGAGCTCCTACAATGAGCAGTTCTTC.

This chain links TRBV5-6 with TRBJ1-4; D is unclear. The CDR3 has 16 residues. Trimming removed 3 bases from V and 2 bases from J, with 14 bases in between. Germline V lookup: CDR1 SGHDT, CDR2 YYEEEE. Written as DNA, the CDR3 is TGTGCCAGCAGCTCTCTGGCCCGCAGGACTAATGAAAAACTGTTTTTT. This translates into CASSSLARRTNEKLFF.